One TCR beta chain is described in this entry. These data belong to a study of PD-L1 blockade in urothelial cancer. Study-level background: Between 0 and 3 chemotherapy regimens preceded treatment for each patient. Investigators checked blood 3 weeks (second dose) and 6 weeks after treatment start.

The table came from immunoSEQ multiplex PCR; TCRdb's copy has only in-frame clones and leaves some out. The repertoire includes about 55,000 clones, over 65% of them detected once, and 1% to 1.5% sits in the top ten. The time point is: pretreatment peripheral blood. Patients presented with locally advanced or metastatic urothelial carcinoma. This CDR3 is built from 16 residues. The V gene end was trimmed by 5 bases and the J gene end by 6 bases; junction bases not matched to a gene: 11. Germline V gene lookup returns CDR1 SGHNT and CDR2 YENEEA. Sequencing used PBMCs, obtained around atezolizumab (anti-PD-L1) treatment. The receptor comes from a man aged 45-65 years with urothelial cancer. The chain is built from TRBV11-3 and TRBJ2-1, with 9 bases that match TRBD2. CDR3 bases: TGTGCCAGCAGCCCAGGGAAAGGCGGGGGGGCCAATGAGCAGTTCTTC. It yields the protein CASSPGKGGGANEQFF.